This section outlines one T cell receptor beta chain sequence together with its context. Assay: immunoSEQ multiplex PCR; the TCRdb copy retains only in-frame clones and omits some. The sample holds more than 200,000 clones; roughly 86% are singletons and the top ten take roughly 1.7%. V dropped 3 bases and J dropped 0; count of bases not matched to a gene: 6. The germline V gene encodes CDR1 MDHEN and CDR2 SYDVKM. This CDR3 comprises 18 residues. This sample stems from a study of blood T cell repertoires in COVID-19. Study context: Acute and convalescent COVID-19 samples came from the United States, Italy and Spain. Sources were T cells, B-cell-depleted T cells, or PBMCs; the material itself was cDNA or gDNA.

The study recruited people aged roughly 18 to 100 years across about two dozen US areas. For recovered donors of Cohort 3, there were two negative PCRs, clearance, or symptom resolution. This clonotype was sampled from a woman between 50 and 59 years old who had recovered from COVID-19. The chain has TRBV28 and TRBJ2-3; 13 nucleotides match TRBD2. The sample consisted of PBMCs or T cells enriched from blood (not recorded which). The CDR3 DNA follows: TGTGCCAGCAGTTTCCAACTAGCGGGAGGGCCGAGCACAGATACGCAGTATTTT. This encodes CASSFQLAGGPSTDTQYF.